These 10 T cell receptor beta chains share one sample of origin, sequenced in a study of control samples from healthy donors and cancer patients. Assay used: immunoSEQ multiplex PCR; TCRdb lists only in-frame clones, some missing. The table includes roughly 95,000 clones, around 90% detected once. Sequenced input: blood. The receptors come from a man aged 30 to 45 in good health.

The chain carries TRBV7-2 and TRBJ2-2; D is uncertain. There are 18 residues in the CDR3. V lost 1 base and J lost 7, with 22 bases in between. From germline, CDR1 is SGHTA and CDR2 FQGNSA. The CDR3 sequence is CASSLVGLAPGENGELFF. The CDR3 DNA reads TGTGCCAGCAGCTTAGTCGGGCTGGCGCCTGGAGAGAACGGGGAGCTGTTTTTT.

This chain uses TRBV7-2 with TRBJ2-7, with D possibly matching TRBD2 (6 bases). CDR3 length: 13 amino acids. CDR1 is SGHTA, CDR2 FQGNSA, per germline. The germline V and J ends were trimmed by 6 bases and 6 bases, with 15 bases remaining between them. For the CDR3, the DNA is TGTGCCAGCAGTCCAACCCCCGGGGGCGAGCAGTACTTC. Protein: CASSPTPGGEQYF. Full variable domain (remainder filled in from reference TRBV7-2 and TRBJ2-7): GAGVSQSPSNKVTEKGKDVELRCDPISGHTALYWYRQSLGQGLEFLIYFQGNSAPDKSGLPSDRFSAERTGGSVSTLTIQRTQQEDSAVYLCASSPTPGGEQYFGPGTRLTVT.

The chain employs TRBV7-2 and TRBJ2-1, with D perhaps matching TRBD2 (6 bases). The CDR3 extends over 13 amino acids. Germline V lookup: CDR1 SGHTA, CDR2 FQGNSA. Trimming shortened V by 8 bases and J by 10 bases, and 18 bases separated the two germline ends. The CDR3: CASGGDWAREQFF. CDR3 sequence (DNA): TGTGCCAGCGGCGGGGACTGGGCAAGGGAGCAGTTCTTC.

The CDR3 sequence: CASSQNTGGTEAFF. CDR3 DNA: TGTGCCAGCAGTCAAAACACAGGGGGCACTGAAGCTTTCTTT. The chain recombines TRBV7-9 with TRBJ1-1, with 8 positions matching TRBD1. The V gene's germline CDR1 is SEHNR and CDR2 FQNEAQ (reference sequence). This CDR3 spans 14 amino acids. The junction had 7 bases not matched to a gene; V was cut back by 6 bases and J by 4 bases.

The chain combines TRBV30 with TRBJ2-3, with D possibly being TRBD1 (5 bases). Trimming cost V 5 bases and J 3 bases, with 18 bases left between them. Germline CDR1 is GTSNPN and CDR2 is SVGIG (reference sequence). There are 15 residues in the CDR3. The CDR3 DNA follows: TGTGCCTGGGGACCAGGGCAGGCCGGGACAGATACGCAGTATTTT. As protein: CAWGPGQAGTDTQYF.

CDR3 residues: CASSLKAGGPTDTQYF. The DNA of the CDR3 is TGTGCCAGCAGCTTAAAGGCGGGAGGCCCCACAGATACGCAGTATTTT. The chain uses TRBV7-2 and TRBJ2-3, with 8 bases identical to TRBD2. J was trimmed by 2 bases and V by 2 bases; bases with no gene match: 6. This CDR3 is built from 16 residues. The germline V gene has CDR1 SGHTA and CDR2 FQGNSA.

The chain recombines TRBV4-1 with TRBJ2-7; the match to TRBD2 covers 11 bases. Germline loops: CDR1 MGHRA, CDR2 YSYEKL. CDR3 size: 16 residues. The V segment lost 1 base and the J segment 0 bases; nucleotides outside the gene matches: 2. CDR3 amino acids: CASSQGTSGRSYEQYF. The CDR3 DNA sequence: TGCGCCAGCAGCCAAGGGACTAGCGGGCGCTCCTACGAGCAGTACTTC.

The chain employs TRBV18 and TRBJ2-1; D remains unclear. The CDR3 consists of 16 residues. CDR1 is KGHSH, CDR2 LQKENI, per germline. Trimming removed 1 base at V and 3 bases at J, with 13 bases between. CDR3 loop: CASSPRSGELYNEQFF. The CDR3 nucleotides are TGTGCCAGCTCACCACGGTCAGGCGAACTCTACAATGAGCAGTTCTTC. Looking up the rest from reference TRBV18 and TRBJ2-1 gives the full variable domain: NAGVMQNPRHLVRRRGQEARLRCSPMKGHSHVYWYRQLPEEGLKFMVYLQKENIIDESGMPKERFSAEFPKEGPSILRIQQVVRGDSAAYFCASSPRSGELYNEQFFGPGTRLTVL.

The genes are TRBV6-2 or TRBV6-3 and TRBJ2-7; D may be TRBD1 or TRBD2 (5 bases each). The CDR3 has 14 residues. V was cut by 1 base and J by 2 bases, with 9 bases left in between. CDR1 MNHEY and CDR2 SVGEGT come from the germline V gene. The CDR3 DNA reads TGTGCCAGCAGTTACTTCCCGGGACCCTACGAGCAGTACTTC. Amino acids: CASSYFPGPYEQYF.

The chain uses TRBV18 and TRBJ1-2; D is uncertain. Germline V lookup: CDR1 KGHSH, CDR2 LQKENI. This CDR3 is built from 15 residues. Trimming stripped 1 base from V and 2 bases from J, with 11 bases between. The CDR3 bases are TGTGCCAGCTCACCACGTCAGATAACAAACTATGGCTACACCTTC. Protein sequence: CASSPRQITNYGYTF.